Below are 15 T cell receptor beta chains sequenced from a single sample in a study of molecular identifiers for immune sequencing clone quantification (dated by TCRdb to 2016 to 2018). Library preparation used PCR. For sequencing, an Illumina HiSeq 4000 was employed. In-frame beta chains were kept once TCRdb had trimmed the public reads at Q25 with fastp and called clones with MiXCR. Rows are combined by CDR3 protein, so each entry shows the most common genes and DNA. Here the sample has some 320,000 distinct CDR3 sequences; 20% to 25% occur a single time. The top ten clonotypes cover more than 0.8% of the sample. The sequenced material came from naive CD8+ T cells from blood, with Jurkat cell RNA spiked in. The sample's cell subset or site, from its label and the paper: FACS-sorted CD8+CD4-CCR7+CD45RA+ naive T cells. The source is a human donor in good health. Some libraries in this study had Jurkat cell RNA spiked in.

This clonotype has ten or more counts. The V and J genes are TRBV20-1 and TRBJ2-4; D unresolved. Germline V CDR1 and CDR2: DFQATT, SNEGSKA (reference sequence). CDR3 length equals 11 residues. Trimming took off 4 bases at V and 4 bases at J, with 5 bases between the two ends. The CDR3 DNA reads TGCAGTGCTACCAAGAAAAACATTCAGTACTTC. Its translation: CSATKKNIQYF.

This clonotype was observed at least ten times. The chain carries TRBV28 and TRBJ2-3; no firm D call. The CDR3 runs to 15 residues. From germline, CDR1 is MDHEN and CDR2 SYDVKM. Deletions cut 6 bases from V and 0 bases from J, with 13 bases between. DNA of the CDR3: TGTGCCAGCAGCGAACTGGGCAGTAGCACAGATACGCAGTATTTT. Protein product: CASSELGSSTDTQYF.

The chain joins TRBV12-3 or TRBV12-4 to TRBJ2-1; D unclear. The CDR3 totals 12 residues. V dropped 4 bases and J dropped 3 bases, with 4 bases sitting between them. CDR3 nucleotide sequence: TGTGCCAGCAGTTCGGGCTACAATGAGCAGTTCTTC. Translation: CASSSGYNEQFF.

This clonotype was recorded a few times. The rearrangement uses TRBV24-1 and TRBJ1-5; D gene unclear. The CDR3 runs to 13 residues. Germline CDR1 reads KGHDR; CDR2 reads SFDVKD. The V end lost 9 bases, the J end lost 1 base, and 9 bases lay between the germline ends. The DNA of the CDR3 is TGTGCCACCGGGGTCGGAAGCAATCAGCCCCAGCATTTT. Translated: CATGVGSNQPQHF.

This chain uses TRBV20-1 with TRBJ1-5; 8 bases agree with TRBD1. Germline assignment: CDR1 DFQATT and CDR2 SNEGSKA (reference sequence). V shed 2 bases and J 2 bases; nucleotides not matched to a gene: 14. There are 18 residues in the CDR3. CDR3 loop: CSARHPDRGFLGNQPQHF. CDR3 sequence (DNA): TGCAGTGCTAGACACCCCGACAGGGGATTCCTAGGCAATCAGCCCCAGCATTTT.

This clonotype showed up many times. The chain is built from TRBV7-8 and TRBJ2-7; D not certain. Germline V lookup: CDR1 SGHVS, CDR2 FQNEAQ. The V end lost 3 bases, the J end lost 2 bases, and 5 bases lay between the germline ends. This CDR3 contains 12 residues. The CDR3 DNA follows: TGTGCCAGCAGCTTGATCGCCTACGAGCAGTACTTC. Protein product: CASSLIAYEQYF. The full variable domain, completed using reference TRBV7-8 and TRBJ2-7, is GAGVSQSPRYKVAKRGQDVALRCDPISGHVSLFWYQQALGQGPEFLTYFQNEAQLDKSGLPSDRFFAERPEGSVSTLKIQRTQQEDSAVYLCASSLIAYEQYFGPGTRLTVT.

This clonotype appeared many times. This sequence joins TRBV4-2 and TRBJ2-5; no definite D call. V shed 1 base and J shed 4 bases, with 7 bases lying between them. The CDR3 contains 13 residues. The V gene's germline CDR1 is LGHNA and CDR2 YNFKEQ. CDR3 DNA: TGTGCCAGCAGCCAAGTTATCGTAGAGACCCAGTACTTC. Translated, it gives CASSQVIVETQYF.

The CDR3 sequence is CASSGSTGYGYTF. CDR3 coding DNA: TGTGCCAGCAGCGGCAGTACTGGCTATGGCTACACCTTC. This sequence joins TRBV7-9 and TRBJ1-2; the D is unclear. V lost 5 bases, J lost 4 bases, and 11 bases lay in between. The CDR3 has 13 residues. Per the germline V gene, CDR1 is SEHNR and CDR2 is FQNEAQ (reference sequence).

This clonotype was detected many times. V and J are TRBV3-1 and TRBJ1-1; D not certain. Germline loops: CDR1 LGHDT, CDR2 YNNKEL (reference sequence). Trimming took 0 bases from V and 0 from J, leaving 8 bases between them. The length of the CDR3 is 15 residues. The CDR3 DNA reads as TGTGCCAGCAGCCAAGATTTTACCGTGAACACTGAAGCTTTCTTT. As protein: CASSQDFTVNTEAFF.

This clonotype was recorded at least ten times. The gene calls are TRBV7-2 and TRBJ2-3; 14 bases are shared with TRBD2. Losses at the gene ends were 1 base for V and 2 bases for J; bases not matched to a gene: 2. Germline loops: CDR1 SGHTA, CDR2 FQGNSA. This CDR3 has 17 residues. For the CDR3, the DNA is TGTGCCAGCAGCTTAGGACTAGCGGGGGGGTCCACAGATACGCAGTATTTT. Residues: CASSLGLAGGSTDTQYF.

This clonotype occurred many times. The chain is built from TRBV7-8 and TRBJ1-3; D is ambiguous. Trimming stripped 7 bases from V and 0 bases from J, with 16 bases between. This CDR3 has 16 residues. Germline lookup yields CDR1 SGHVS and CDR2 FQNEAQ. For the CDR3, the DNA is TGTGCCAGCAAGAAGGCCAGCCCGGACTCTGGAAACACCATATATTTT. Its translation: CASKKASPDSGNTIYF.

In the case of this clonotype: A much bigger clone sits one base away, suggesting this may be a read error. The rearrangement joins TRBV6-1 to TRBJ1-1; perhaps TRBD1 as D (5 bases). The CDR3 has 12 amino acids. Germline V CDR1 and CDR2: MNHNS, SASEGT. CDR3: CVSSDQGNRAFF. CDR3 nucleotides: TGTGTCAGCAGTGACCAGGGTAATCGGGCTTTCTTT.

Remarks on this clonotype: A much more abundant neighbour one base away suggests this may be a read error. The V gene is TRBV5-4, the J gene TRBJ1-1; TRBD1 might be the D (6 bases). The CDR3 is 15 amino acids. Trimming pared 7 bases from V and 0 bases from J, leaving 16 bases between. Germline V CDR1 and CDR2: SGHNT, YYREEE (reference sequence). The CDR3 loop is CASARGGGLNTEAFF. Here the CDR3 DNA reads TGTGCCAGCGCCCGAGGGGGGGGTTTGAACACTGAAGCTTTCTTT.

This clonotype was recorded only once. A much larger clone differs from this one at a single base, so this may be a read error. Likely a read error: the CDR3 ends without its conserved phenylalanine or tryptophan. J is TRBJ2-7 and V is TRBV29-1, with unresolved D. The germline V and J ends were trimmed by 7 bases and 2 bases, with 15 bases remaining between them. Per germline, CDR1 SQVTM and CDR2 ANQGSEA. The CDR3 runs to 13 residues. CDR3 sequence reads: CSASYGYTYEQYL. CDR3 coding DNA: TGCAGCGCCAGCTACGGCTACACCTACGAGCAGTACCTC.

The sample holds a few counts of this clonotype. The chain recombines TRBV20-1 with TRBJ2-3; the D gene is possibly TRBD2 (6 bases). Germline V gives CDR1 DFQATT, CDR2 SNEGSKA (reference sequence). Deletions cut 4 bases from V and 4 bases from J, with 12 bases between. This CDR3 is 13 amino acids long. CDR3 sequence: CSATRLVADTQYF. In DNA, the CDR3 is TGCAGTGCTACCAGACTAGTCGCAGATACGCAGTATTTT.